These 30 T cell receptor beta chains share one sample of origin, sequenced in a study of sequential checkpoint blockade in melanoma. Produced via immunoSEQ multiplex PCR; TCRdb's table is partial and in-frame only. There are 15,000 to 20,000 clones in the sample; about 67% occur only once, and about 20% lies in the top ten. Noted treatment: randomized to nivolumab then ipilimumab (arm A) or the reverse (arm B). Sample: CD8+ T cells sorted from blood (inferred from file names), taken from a patient given nivolumab and ipilimumab in sequence. The source is a human donor with melanoma.

The chain carries TRBV2 and TRBJ2-1; D is perhaps TRBD2 (5 bases). The CDR3 length is 15 residues. Trimming took 1 base from V and 4 from J, leaving 11 bases between them. Germline V gene data show CDR1 as SNHLY and CDR2 as FYNNEI. CDR3 protein: CASSEVSRGYNEQFF. CDR3 bases: TGTGCCAGCAGTGAAGTGTCACGGGGTTACAATGAGCAGTTCTTC.

This clone was detected a few times. This chain connects TRBV7-9 to TRBJ1-5, with no clear D. The CDR3 is made up of 13 amino acids. The germline V gene encodes CDR1 SEHNR and CDR2 FQNEAQ (reference sequence). Between the trimmed V and J ends, which lost 5 bases and 0 bases, there was a span of 5 bases. DNA of the CDR3: TGTGCCAGCAGCCAGTATAGCAATCAGCCCCAGCATTTT. Translation gives CASSQYSNQPQHF. The variable domain in full, with the rest retrieved from reference TRBV7-9 and TRBJ1-5, is DTGVSQNPRHKITKRGQNVTFRCDPISEHNRLYWYRQTLGQGPEFLTYFQNEAQLEKSRLLSDRFSAERPKGSFSTLEIQRTEQGDSAMYLCASSQYSNQPQHFGDGTRLSIL.

This clone ranks as medium-sized. The chain combines TRBV5-5 with TRBJ1-4; no clear D gene. V shed 7 bases and J shed 8 bases, with 9 bases lying between them. This CDR3 has 11 amino acids. Germline V gene lookup returns CDR1 SGHKS and CDR2 YYEKEE (reference sequence). For the CDR3, the DNA is TGTGCCAGCCGACTCGCCGAAAAACTGTTTTTT. It is translated as CASRLAEKLFF.

The chain couples TRBV5-4 to TRBJ1-2, with a weak D call TRBD1 (6 bases). CDR1 and CDR2 from the germline V gene are SGHNT and YYREEE (reference sequence). The ends were cut back, 2 bases at V and 4 bases at J, with 15 bases in the middle. This CDR3 spans 15 amino acids. The CDR3 region has the DNA TGTGCCAGCAGCTTAGGACGGACAGAGGGCTATGGCTACACCTTC. It encodes CASSLGRTEGYGYTF.

Concerning this clone: The sample holds other DNA sequences that translate to the same CDR3. CDR3 region: CASSSPGGGYTF. CDR3 sequence (DNA): TGTGCCAGCAGCTCCCCGGGGGGCGGCTACACCTTC. V and J are TRBV9 and TRBJ1-2; D is possibly TRBD1 (6 bases). The germline V and J ends were trimmed by 4 bases and 8 bases, with 12 bases remaining between them. There are 12 residues in the CDR3. Germline lookup yields CDR1 SGDLS and CDR2 YYNGEE. The full variable domain, completed using reference TRBV9 and TRBJ1-2, is DSGVTQTPKHLITATGQRVTLRCSPRSGDLSVYWYQQSLDQGLQFLIQYYNGEERAKGNILERFSAQQFPDLHSELNLSSLELGDSALYFCASSSPGGGYTFGSGTRLTVV.

The rearrangement uses TRBV28 and TRBJ2-4; D not certain. The V and J ends lost 5 bases and 0 bases respectively, with 11 bases between them. The germline V gene encodes CDR1 MDHEN and CDR2 SYDVKM. CDR3 size: 15 residues. In DNA, the CDR3 is TGTGCCAGCAGTACATTCAGATTAGCCAAAAACATTCAGTACTTC. Protein sequence: CASSTFRLAKNIQYF.

The CDR3 DNA reads as TGCAGCGTTTTGGCTTGGACAGACCAAGAGACCCAGTACTTC. As protein: CSVLAWTDQETQYF. The V call is TRBV29-1, the J call TRBJ2-5; the D gene is possibly TRBD1 (6 bases). The germline V and J ends were trimmed by 5 bases and 0 bases, with 13 bases remaining between them. In germline, CDR1 is SQVTM, CDR2 ANQGSEA. The CDR3 runs 14 residues.

The V gene is TRBV14, the J gene TRBJ1-1; 7 bases fit TRBD1. The CDR3 length is 15 residues. CDR1 and CDR2 (germline): SGHDN, FVKESK. With V trimmed by 6 bases and J by 0 bases, 7 bases remained unmatched. CDR3 nucleotides: TGTGCCAGCAGGAAACGACAGGGATTGAACACTGAAGCTTTCTTT. Its protein is CASRKRQGLNTEAFF.

The chain couples TRBV9 to TRBJ1-6; D possibly corresponds to TRBD1 (5 bases). Looked up from germline, CDR1 is SGDLS and CDR2 is YYNGEE. The CDR3 is 15 amino acids. Trimming removed 0 bases at V and 5 bases at J, with 9 bases between. For the CDR3, the DNA is TGTGCCAGCAGCGTAGCGGGGGGAGATAATTCACCCCTCCACTTT. It encodes CASSVAGGDNSPLHF.

The chain is built from TRBV6-6 and TRBJ2-5; the match to TRBD2 covers 12 bases. The CDR3 has 16 residues. The ends lost 6 bases at V and 0 bases at J; junction bases unmatched: 5. Germline loops: CDR1 MNHNY, CDR2 SVGAGI (reference sequence). The chain's CDR3 is CASSPLAGGNQETQYF. DNA for the CDR3: TGTGCCAGCAGCCCACTAGCGGGGGGTAACCAAGAGACCCAGTACTTC.

This sequence joins TRBV4-1 and TRBJ2-5, with 10 bases fitting TRBD1. V lost 1 base, J lost 4 bases, and 0 bases stayed unmatched. Germline values: CDR1 MGHRA, CDR2 YSYEKL. The CDR3 covers 14 residues. CDR3 bases: TGCGCCAGCAGCCAAGGGACAGGGGGAGAGACCCAGTACTTC. Translation gives CASSQGTGGETQYF.

This rearrangement joins TRBV27 to TRBJ1-5; D is possibly TRBD1 (5 bases). The germline V gene encodes CDR1 MNHEY and CDR2 SMNVEV (reference sequence). The CDR3 spans 14 residues. The V end was cut by 2 bases, the J end by 3 bases, with 8 bases between. The DNA for the CDR3 is TGTGCCAGCAGTTTAAGCAGGGACAATCAGCCCCAGCATTTT. This encodes CASSLSRDNQPQHF.

In DNA, the CDR3 is TGTGCCTCACAGGACAGGAGGTCCAATGAGCAGTTCTTC. Amino acids: CASQDRRSNEQFF. The chain has TRBV7-9 and TRBJ2-1; TRBD1 agrees at 7 bases. CDR3 length equals 13 residues. Germline CDR1 is SEHNR and CDR2 is FQNEAQ (reference sequence). V was clipped by 11 bases and J by 6 bases; unmatched bases: 10.

This chain joins TRBV5-4 and TRBJ2-7, with 10 bases identical to TRBD2. The germline V gene encodes CDR1 SGHNT and CDR2 YYREEE (reference sequence). V was pared by 0 bases and J by 4 bases, with 7 bases of the junction left unmatched. The CDR3 runs 16 residues. DNA for the CDR3: TGTGCCAGCAGCTTGGAAGGGGGTAGCGGGGGGTACGAGCAGTACTTC. Translating gives CASSLEGGSGGYEQYF. The variable domain in full, completed from reference TRBV5-4 and TRBJ2-7, reads ETGVTQSPTHLIKTRGQQVTLRCSSQSGHNTVSWYQQALGQGPQFIFQYYREEENGRGNFPPRFSGLQFPNYSSELNVNALELDDSALYLCASSLEGGSGGYEQYFGPGTRLTVT.

This sequence joins TRBV27 and TRBJ1-2, with D unclear. V lost 3 bases to trimming and J lost 3 bases, with 14 bases between them. Germline V gene data show CDR1 as MNHEY and CDR2 as SMNVEV (reference sequence). The CDR3 runs 15 residues. The CDR3 DNA reads TGTGCCAGCAGTTTCTTGATGGGAGGTCACTATGGCTACACCTTC. Amino acid sequence: CASSFLMGGHYGYTF.

This chain connects TRBV5-1 to TRBJ1-1; 10 bases map to TRBD1. CDR1 is SGHRS, CDR2 YFSETQ, per germline. The trim removed 0 bases at V and 2 bases at J, leaving 7 bases unmatched. The CDR3 loop spans 17 amino acids. This CDR3 is CASSLATGQGINTEAFF. Here the CDR3 DNA reads TGCGCCAGCAGCTTGGCCACGGGACAGGGGATTAACACTGAAGCTTTCTTT.

The chain has TRBV27 and TRBJ1-2; TRBD1 matches 8 bases. The CDR3 is made up of 12 amino acids. Germline V gives CDR1 MNHEY, CDR2 SMNVEV (reference sequence). The CDR3 DNA follows: TGTGGTGCGGGACAGGATAACTATGGCTACACCTTC. Translation gives CGAGQDNYGYTF.

The V and J genes are TRBV9 and TRBJ2-7; possibly TRBD1 for D (5 bases). The CDR3 covers 14 residues. Germline V gene sequence: CDR1 SGDLS, CDR2 YYNGEE. V was pared by 4 bases and J by 1 base, with 12 bases between. In nucleotides, the CDR3 is TGTGCCAGCAGCCCGCGACAGATATCCTACGAGCAGTACTTC. Encoded protein: CASSPRQISYEQYF.

V gene TRBV5-4 combines with J gene TRBJ1-6, with 7 bases identical to TRBD1. The germline V gene has CDR1 SGHNT and CDR2 YYREEE (reference sequence). The junction had 2 bases not matched to a gene; V was cut back by 0 bases and J by 8 bases. The CDR3 is made up of 14 amino acids. The DNA for the CDR3 is TGTGCCAGCAGCTTGGGGGACAGTTATTCACCCCTCCACTTT. Its protein product is CASSLGDSYSPLHF. Full variable domain (outside the CDR3, taken from reference TRBV5-4 and TRBJ1-6): ETGVTQSPTHLIKTRGQQVTLRCSSQSGHNTVSWYQQALGQGPQFIFQYYREEENGRGNFPPRFSGLQFPNYSSELNVNALELDDSALYLCASSLGDSYSPLHFGNGTRLTVT.

This clone was detected a few times. The chain joins TRBV6-9 to TRBJ1-6; tentative D call: TRBD1 (6 bases). The CDR3 consists of 12 residues. Germline V gives CDR1 MNHGY, CDR2 SVAAGI. The ends were cut back, 6 bases at V and 9 bases at J, with 9 bases in the middle. CDR3 bases: TGTGCCAGCAGCCCCAGGGGTTCACCCCTCCACTTT. The encoded protein is CASSPRGSPLHF.

This clone is medium-sized. This rearrangement joins TRBV5-6 to TRBJ1-2; 7 positions agree with TRBD1. Germline-derived CDR1 and CDR2 are SGHDT and YYEEEE. Trimming cost V 0 bases and J 6 bases; bases outside gene matches: 5. The CDR3 length is 14 residues. The CDR3 here is CASSLGDSIHGYTF. In DNA, the CDR3 is TGTGCCAGCAGCTTGGGGGACAGTATCCATGGCTACACCTTC.

The V gene is TRBV4-3, the J gene TRBJ2-3; maybe TRBD2 (5 bases). CDR1 is LGHNA, CDR2 YSLEER, per germline. The length of the CDR3 is 14 residues. Trimming removed 0 bases at V and 4 bases at J, with 8 bases between. The CDR3 DNA sequence: TGCGCCAGCAGCCAAGATTGGACTGCAGATACGCAGTATTTT. Translation gives CASSQDWTADTQYF.

The genes are TRBV4-1 and TRBJ2-7; 8 nucleotides agree with TRBD1. CDR3 length: 16 amino acids. V shed 4 bases and J 6 bases; nucleotides not matched to a gene: 14. CDR1 MGHRA and CDR2 YSYEKL come from the germline V gene. This CDR3 is CASSPRWTGPNREQYF. The CDR3 DNA reads TGCGCCAGCAGCCCCAGATGGACAGGGCCCAACCGCGAGCAGTACTTC.

This chain joins TRBV6-1 and TRBJ2-1, with a possible D match to TRBD2 (6 bases). Germline V lookup: CDR1 MNHNS, CDR2 SASEGT. This CDR3 comprises 15 residues. The germline V and J ends were trimmed by 6 bases and 6 bases, with 18 bases remaining between them. Here the CDR3 DNA reads TGTGCCAGCAGGACCGGGATAGGGAGGTTCAATGAGCAGTTCTTC. Encoded protein: CASRTGIGRFNEQFF.

The genes are TRBV13 and TRBJ2-2; D possibly corresponds to TRBD1 (6 bases). The V and J ends lost 6 bases and 1 base respectively, with 15 bases between them. CDR3 length: 16 amino acids. Germline CDR1 PRHDT, CDR2 FYEKMQ (reference sequence). The DNA of the CDR3 is TGTGCCAGCAGACCTGAGACAGGTTTGAACACCGGGGAGCTGTTTTTT. This codes for CASRPETGLNTGELFF.

The CDR3: CASSPRWSGGEQPQHF. DNA for the CDR3: TGCGCCAGCAGCCCAAGATGGTCCGGGGGGGAGCAGCCCCAGCATTTT. The V gene is TRBV4-3, the J gene TRBJ1-5; D may be TRBD1 (5 bases). CDR1 LGHNA and CDR2 YSLEER come from the germline V gene. V lost 4 bases and J 7 bases, leaving 20 bases between the germline ends. The CDR3 runs to 16 residues.

CDR3 bases: TGCACCACACACAGGCAGTCCAAAAACATTCAGTACTTC. This sequence encodes CTTHRQSKNIQYF. The genes are TRBV1 and TRBJ2-4; TRBD1, the table's D call, was not compared with the DNA. TRBV1 is a listed pseudogene. The length of the CDR3 is 13 residues.

The chain combines TRBV19 with TRBJ2-2, with D unresolved. This CDR3 has 13 amino acids. Germline loops: CDR1 LNHDA, CDR2 SQIVND (reference sequence). V dropped 9 bases and J dropped 8 bases, with 16 bases sitting between them. The CDR3 loop reads CASRQALPGELFF. CDR3 coding DNA: TGTGCCAGCCGACAAGCTCTCCCTGGGGAGCTGTTTTTT.

The chain couples TRBV7-3 to TRBJ1-2; no definite D call. Germline V CDR1 and CDR2: SGHTA, FQGTGA. This CDR3 has 13 residues. Trimming cost V 5 bases and J 5 bases, with 12 bases left between them. CDR3 sequence: CASSAITEYGYTF. CDR3 DNA sequence: TGTGCCAGCAGCGCAATAACAGAGTATGGCTACACCTTC.

The rearrangement joins TRBV5-5 to TRBJ2-3, with TRBD2 matching over 9 bases. CDR1 and CDR2 (germline): SGHKS, YYEKEE (reference sequence). The CDR3 is made up of 17 amino acids. V shed 4 bases and J 4 bases; nucleotides not matched to a gene: 13. Here the CDR3 DNA reads TGTGCCAGCAGCCAAGAGAGGGGCGGGGGGGCCTCAGATACGCAGTATTTT. Translation: CASSQERGGGASDTQYF.